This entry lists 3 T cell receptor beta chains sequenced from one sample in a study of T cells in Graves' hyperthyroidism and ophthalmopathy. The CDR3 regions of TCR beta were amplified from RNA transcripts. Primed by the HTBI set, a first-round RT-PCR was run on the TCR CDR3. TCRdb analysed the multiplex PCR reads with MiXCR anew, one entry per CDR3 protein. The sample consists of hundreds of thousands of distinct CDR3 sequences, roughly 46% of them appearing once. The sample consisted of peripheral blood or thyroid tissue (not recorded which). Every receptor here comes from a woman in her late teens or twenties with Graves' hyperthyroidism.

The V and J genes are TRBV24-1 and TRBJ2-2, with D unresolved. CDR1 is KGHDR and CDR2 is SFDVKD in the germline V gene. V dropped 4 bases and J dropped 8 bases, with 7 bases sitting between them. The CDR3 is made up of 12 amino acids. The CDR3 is CATSDTTGELFF. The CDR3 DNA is TGTGCCACCAGTGACACTACAGGGGAGCTGTTTTTT.

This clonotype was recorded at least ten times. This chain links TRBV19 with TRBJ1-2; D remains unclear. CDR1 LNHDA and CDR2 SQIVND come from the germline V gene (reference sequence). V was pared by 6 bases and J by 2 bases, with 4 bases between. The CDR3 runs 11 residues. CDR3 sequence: CASSWNYGYTF. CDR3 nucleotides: TGTGCCAGTAGCTGGAACTATGGCTACACCTTC.

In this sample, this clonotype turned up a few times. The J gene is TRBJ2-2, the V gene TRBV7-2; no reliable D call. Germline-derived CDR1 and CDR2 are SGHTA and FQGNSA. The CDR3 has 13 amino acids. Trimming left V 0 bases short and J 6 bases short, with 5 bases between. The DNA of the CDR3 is TGTGCCAGCAGCTTAGCGACCGCCGGGGAGCTGTTTTTT. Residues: CASSLATAGELFF.